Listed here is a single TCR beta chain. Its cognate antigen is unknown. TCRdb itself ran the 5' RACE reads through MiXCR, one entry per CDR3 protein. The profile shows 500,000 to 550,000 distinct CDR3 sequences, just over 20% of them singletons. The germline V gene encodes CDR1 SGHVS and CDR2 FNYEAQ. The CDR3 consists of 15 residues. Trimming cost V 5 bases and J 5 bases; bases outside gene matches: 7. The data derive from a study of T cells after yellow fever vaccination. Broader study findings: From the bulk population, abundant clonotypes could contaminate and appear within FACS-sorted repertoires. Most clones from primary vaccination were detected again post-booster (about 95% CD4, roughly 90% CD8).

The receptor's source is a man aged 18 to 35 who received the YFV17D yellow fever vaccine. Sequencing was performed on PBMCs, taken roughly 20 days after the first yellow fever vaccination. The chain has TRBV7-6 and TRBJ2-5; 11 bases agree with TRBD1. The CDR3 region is CASSPWTGGEETQYF. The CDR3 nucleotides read TGTGCCAGCAGCCCCTGGACAGGGGGCGAGGAGACCCAGTACTTC.